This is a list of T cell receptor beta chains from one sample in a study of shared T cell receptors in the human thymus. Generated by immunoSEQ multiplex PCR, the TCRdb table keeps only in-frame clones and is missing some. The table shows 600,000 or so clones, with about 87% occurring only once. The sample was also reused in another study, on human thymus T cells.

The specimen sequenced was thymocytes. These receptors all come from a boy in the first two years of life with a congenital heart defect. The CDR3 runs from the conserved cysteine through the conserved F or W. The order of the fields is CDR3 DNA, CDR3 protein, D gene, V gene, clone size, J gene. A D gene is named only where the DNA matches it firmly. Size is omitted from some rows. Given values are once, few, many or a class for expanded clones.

TGCGCCAGCAGCTTGGAAACTAGCGGGGGGGCTTGGAATGAGCAGTTCTTC CASSLETSGGAWNEQFF TRBD2 TRBV5-1 few TRBJ2-1
TGTGCCAGCAGAGGGGGGCCGGGACAGGGCTCTGAAGCTTTCTTT CASRGGPGQGSEAFF TRBD1 TRBV27 - TRBJ1-1
TGCGCCAGCAGCCAGAAGGACGGGACAGGGAATGACTACGAGCAGTACTTC CASSQKDGTGNDYEQYF TRBD1 TRBV4-3 - TRBJ2-7
TGTGCCAGCAGCTTGACCCACCCTGAGACAGGGGGAAAATACGAGCAGTACTTC CASSLTHPETGGKYEQYF TRBD1 TRBV5-6 once TRBJ2-7
TGTGCCAGCAGCTTAGGGGGCGGGAAGTCCTCTGGGGCCAACGTCCTGACTTTC CASSLGGGKSSGANVLTF - TRBV11-2 - TRBJ2-6
TGTGCCAGCAGCCCCGGGCGGGGACAGGGATCCTACGAGCAGTACTTC CASSPGRGQGSYEQYF TRBD1 TRBV7-9 - TRBJ2-7
TGCGCCAGCAGCGCACACCGGGACAGGGGGCTTAATGAGCAGTTCTTC CASSAHRDRGLNEQFF TRBD1 TRBV5-1 - TRBJ2-1
TGTGCCAGCAGCGTAACTAGCGGCTTTCAATCGGAGACCCAGTACTTC CASSVTSGFQSETQYF TRBD2 TRBV9 - TRBJ2-5
TGTGCCAGCAGCGCCCCGAGCGAAAACGTTAACACTGAAGCTTTCTTT CASSAPSENVNTEAFF - TRBV9 - TRBJ1-1
TGTGCCAGCAGCTTTTGGCGGGGGTATGCGTGGGGCACAGATACGCAGTATTTT CASSFWRGYAWGTDTQYF TRBD2 TRBV7-2 - TRBJ2-3
TGTGCCAGCAGTCGAGACTACCCCTACAATGAGCAGTTCTTC CASSRDYPYNEQFF - TRBV28 - TRBJ2-1
TGTGCCACGACACAGGGGGTTAACTATGGCTACACCTTC CATTQGVNYGYTF TRBD1 TRBV10-3 - TRBJ1-2
TGTGCCAGTACCCATATCCCCAGGGAAAGTGGCTACACCTTC CASTHIPRESGYTF - TRBV19 once TRBJ1-2
TGTGCCAGCAGAAGCCCCTTAGGCTACACCTTC CASRSPLGYTF - TRBV6-5 - TRBJ1-2
TGTGCCAGCAGCTGGGCAAAGGGGGCGCCCCTCTATGGCTACACCTTC CASSWAKGAPLYGYTF TRBD1 TRBV5-6 - TRBJ1-2
TGTGCCAGCAGCTTAGCCGCCCAGGGGGCACCCTACAATGAGCAGTTCTTC CASSLAAQGAPYNEQFF TRBD1 TRBV7-2 - TRBJ2-1
TGCGCCAGCAGCCAGGCTAGCGGGTCGTGCTACGAGCAGTACTTC CASSQASGSCYEQYF TRBD2 TRBV4-1 - TRBJ2-7
TGTGCCACCAGTGGGGGGAGGGCCTGGGACCGCAACTACAATGAGCAGTTCTTC CATSGGRAWDRNYNEQFF TRBD2 TRBV15 - TRBJ2-1
TGTGCCAGCAGTTCGCGCGGGGGGGTGAACACTGAAGCTTTCTTT CASSSRGGVNTEAFF - TRBV6-6 - TRBJ1-1
TGTGCCAGCAGCCGTCCGACAGGGGAAACTGAAGCTTTCTTT CASSRPTGETEAFF TRBD1 TRBV7-2 - TRBJ1-1
TGCGCCAGCCTGTTCCTGACACAGGGGAGAACTGAAGCTTTCTTT CASLFLTQGRTEAFF TRBD1 TRBV10-1 - TRBJ1-1
TGTGCCAGCAGCGCCCCTCGGGAGGGCTCCTACGAGCAGTACTTC CASSAPREGSYEQYF TRBD2 TRBV7-9 - TRBJ2-7
TGTGCCAGCAGCGTAGATGGGGCAGGGGGTAACGATGAAAAACTGTTTTTT CASSVDGAGGNDEKLFF TRBD1 TRBV9 few TRBJ1-4
TGTGCCAGCAGCCATCCATCCAACGGGGGGGGCCGGGGCACAGATACGCAGTATTTT CASSHPSNGGGRGTDTQYF TRBD2 TRBV13 - TRBJ2-3
TGTGCCAGCAGCGGTCGAGGACACCTACCCATCTCTGGGGCCAACGTCCTGACTTTC CASSGRGHLPISGANVLTF - TRBV9 once TRBJ2-6
TGTGCCAGCAAGCCTCTCGGGAATGTCGTCACTGAAGCTTTCTTT CASKPLGNVVTEAFF - TRBV6-5 - TRBJ1-1
TGCGCCAGCAGTCAAACTCACCGGGACATATATAATTCACCCCTCCACTTT CASSQTHRDIYNSPLHF - TRBV4-3 few TRBJ1-6
TGTGCCAGCAGTCCCGACAGGGGGAATTCACCCCTCCACTTT CASSPDRGNSPLHF TRBD1 TRBV2 - TRBJ1-6
TGTGCCATCTCGAAGGGAGGAGACAGACCCTACGAGCAGTACTTC CAISKGGDRPYEQYF - TRBV10-3 - TRBJ2-7
TGCGCCAGCAGTGAATATGGCGGCGAGCAGTTCTTC CASSEYGGEQFF - TRBV10-2 few TRBJ2-1
TGTGCCAGCAGCTTGTTAGCGGGAGTCTACGAGCAGTACTTC CASSLLAGVYEQYF TRBD2 TRBV5-6 - TRBJ2-7
TGTGCCAGCAGCCGGGGACAGATTTTACGGGGCTACACCTTC CASSRGQILRGYTF TRBD1 TRBV7-2 - TRBJ1-2
TGTGCCAGCAGCCCCCCGGGACAGGGGGCACGGAACACCGGGGAGCTGTTTTTT CASSPPGQGARNTGELFF TRBD1 TRBV7-9 - TRBJ2-2
TGCGCCAGCAGCCCTTCGCGGGACCCCGAGAGTACAGATACGCAGTATTTT CASSPSRDPESTDTQYF - TRBV4-1 - TRBJ2-3
TGTGCCAGCAGTTCCCCCCCTACTAGTCTTTCCTACGAGCAGTACTTC CASSSPPTSLSYEQYF - TRBV6-6 - TRBJ2-7
TGTGCCACAGAACCCTACGAGCAGTACTTC CATEPYEQYF - TRBV14 - TRBJ2-7
TGTGCCAGCAGTGAAGCGGGGCTCATGGGACAGGGGGAGTACAATGAGCAGTTCTTC CASSEAGLMGQGEYNEQFF TRBD1 TRBV2 - TRBJ2-1
TGCGCCAGCAGCTTGGAGTCCCGGGACAGGGCCCTTGGCTACACCTTC CASSLESRDRALGYTF TRBD1 TRBV5-1 - TRBJ1-2
TGCGCCAGCAGCCAAAAGCAGGGGGAAGGCTACACCTTC CASSQKQGEGYTF TRBD1 TRBV4-1 - TRBJ1-2
TGCGCCAGCAGCATGGAATTTCGGAACACCGGGGAGCTGTTTTTT CASSMEFRNTGELFF - TRBV5-1 once TRBJ2-2
TGTGCCAGCAGCTTAGAGGGGGGGACTAGCGGGAGGGGAGAGACCCAGTACTTC CASSLEGGTSGRGETQYF TRBD2 TRBV7-8 - TRBJ2-5
TGTGCCAGCAGCTTTGGCGCGGCTCAGCCCCAGCATTTT CASSFGAAQPQHF - TRBV7-9 - TRBJ1-5
TGTGCCAGGCTACGTACAGGGTCCGGGGAGCAGTACTTC CARLRTGSGEQYF - TRBV27 - TRBJ2-7
TGTGCCAGCAGCGTAGATCAGGGGGCTAACTATGGCTACACCTTC CASSVDQGANYGYTF TRBD1 TRBV9 - TRBJ1-2
TGTGCCAGCAGCCAAGACAGGGAGAACACCGGGGAGCTGTTTTTT CASSQDRENTGELFF - TRBV4-2 - TRBJ2-2
TGCAGTGCGGGAGGGCACACTGAAGCTTTCTTT CSAGGHTEAFF - TRBV20-1 - TRBJ1-1
TGCGCCAGCAGCCACAATACGCAGAGAGGCGCCGAGCAGTACTTC CASSHNTQRGAEQYF - TRBV4-3 once TRBJ2-7
TGTGCCAGCAGCCAAGAGAGGCAGGGCACTGAAGCTTTCTTT CASSQERQGTEAFF - TRBV14 - TRBJ1-1
TGTGCCAGCAGCTTATCGGGGGGTCGGACTTACGAGCAGTACTTC CASSLSGGRTYEQYF TRBD2 TRBV7-9 - TRBJ2-7
TGTGCCAGCAGGGGACAGAGCCCTCGGGAAGGCTACACCTTC CASRGQSPREGYTF TRBD1 TRBV6-1 once TRBJ1-2
TGCGCCAGCAGCGGCAGGGGGTTGAACGAGCAGTACTTC CASSGRGLNEQYF TRBD1 TRBV5-1 - TRBJ2-7